The following is a T cell receptor beta chain sequence with its context. Its target is not known. This entry comes from a study of somatic mutations in cytotoxic T cells in rheumatoid arthritis. Study-level results: A largest CD8+ clone above 20% of CD8+ cells occurred in about an eighth of the 65 patients. For rheumatoid arthritis patients, the slight TRBV07 underrepresentation lacked multiple-comparison adjustment.

The table came from immunoSEQ multiplex PCR; TCRdb's copy has only in-frame clones and leaves some out. The table has over 8,500 clones, around 75% seen once. The germline gives CDR1 SNHLY, CDR2 FYNNEI. The junction had 5 bases not matched to a gene; V was cut back by 1 base and J by 7 bases. CDR3 length: 14 amino acids. This sequence joins TRBV2 and TRBJ2-7; 9 bases match TRBD1. The sequence was collected from a man aged 55 to 69 in good health. The sequenced sample was CD8+ T cells sorted from blood. The CDR3 nucleotides read TGTGCCAGCAGTGAAGGGACAGGGGCCCTGGAGCAGTACTTC. The encoded protein is CASSEGTGALEQYF.